This TCR beta chain comes out of a study of technical replicates of blood from a handful of donors. The length of the CDR3 is 16 residues. The V gene's germline CDR1 is SGHNT and CDR2 YYREEE (reference sequence). V lost 8 bases to trimming and J lost 0 bases; unmatched junction nucleotides: 8. A single count supports this clone. The repertoire was sequenced with immunoSEQ multiplex PCR; TCRdb's copy has only in-frame clones and lacks some. The data contain 68,000 or so clones, 90% to 95% of them seen just once; the ten biggest clones take up roughly 5%. The material sequenced was PBMCs. The chain couples TRBV5-4 to TRBJ2-6, with TRBD1 matching 7 bases. The sequence was collected from a human donor in good health. Some clones in this sample may be carry-over from other donors' samples. CDR3 in amino acids: CARKQGPYSGANVLTF. CDR3 DNA sequence: TGTGCCAGGAAACAGGGGCCCTACTCTGGGGCCAACGTCCTGACTTTC.